Below are 12 T cell receptor beta chains sequenced from a single sample in a study of response to subunit inactivated influenza vaccine. A single record per CDR3 protein comes from TCRdb applying MiXCR to the RT-PCR reads. The sample lists around 580,000 distinct CDR3 sequences, 13% to 15% occurring once. The source was PBMCs from blood, collected roughly 13 days after vaccination. The receptors originated from a man aged 45-65 years who received an inactivated influenza vaccine.

The J gene is TRBJ2-3, the V gene TRBV20-1, with D possibly matching TRBD2 (6 bases). The CDR3 consists of 15 residues. The germline V and J ends were trimmed by 3 bases and 1 base, with 14 bases remaining between them. Germline CDR1 is DFQATT and CDR2 is SNEGSKA (reference sequence). The CDR3 DNA follows: TGCAGTGCTAGTTTGGGGGGTAGCGGCACAGATACGCAGTATTTT. Its translation is CSASLGGSGTDTQYF.

V and J are TRBV9 and TRBJ2-7; possible D gene TRBD2, 5 bases. This CDR3 has 13 amino acids. V shed 0 bases and J shed 6 bases, with 10 bases lying between them. Germline V gene data show CDR1 as SGDLS and CDR2 as YYNGEE. For the CDR3, the DNA is TGTGCCAGCAGCGTAGTGGGCAGCGGCGAGCAGTACTTC. Protein sequence: CASSVVGSGEQYF.

CDR3 sequence (DNA): TGTGCCAGCAGCTTACAAGCAGGATTAAAAGGCTACACCTTC. It encodes CASSLQAGLKGYTF. The chain recombines TRBV7-8 with TRBJ1-2; the D is unclear. V lost 2 bases and J lost 8, with 15 bases in between. Germline-derived CDR1 and CDR2 are SGHVS and FQNEAQ. The CDR3 contains 14 residues.

The V gene is TRBV29-1, the J gene TRBJ2-7, with a weak D call TRBD2 (5 bases). Trimming pared 4 bases from V and 2 bases from J, leaving 9 bases between. The CDR3 is 12 residues long. Germline lookup yields CDR1 SQVTM and CDR2 ANQGSEA. The CDR3 region is CSVGTGAYEQYF. The CDR3 nucleotides read TGCAGCGTTGGGACCGGGGCCTACGAGCAGTACTTC.

This clonotype was counted only a few times. The V gene is TRBV20-1, the J gene TRBJ2-1; D ambiguous. Germline CDR1 is DFQATT and CDR2 is SNEGSKA (reference sequence). V was shortened by 0 bases and J by 7 bases, with 13 bases between the two germline ends. This CDR3 region has 14 residues. CDR3: CSARDQGRSNEQFF. The DNA for the CDR3 is TGCAGTGCTAGAGATCAAGGCAGGAGTAATGAGCAGTTCTTC.

This chain connects TRBV7-6 to TRBJ2-3; no definite D call. V shed 2 bases and J shed 2 bases, with 5 bases lying between them. Germline V lookup: CDR1 SGHVS, CDR2 FNYEAQ. The CDR3 sequence is 13 residues long. The CDR3: CASSLKPTDTQYF. In DNA, the CDR3 is TGTGCCAGCAGCTTAAAACCCACAGATACGCAGTATTTT.

This clonotype has at least ten counts. V is TRBV4-3 and J is TRBJ2-7; possibly TRBD1 or TRBD2 for D (5 bases each). The CDR3 runs 14 residues. Trimming took 5 bases from V and 5 from J, leaving 16 bases between them. Germline V lookup: CDR1 LGHNA, CDR2 YSLEER. The CDR3 reads CASSGTQGQDEQYF. Written as DNA, the CDR3 is TGCGCCAGCAGCGGGACCCAGGGTCAGGACGAGCAGTACTTC.

This clonotype has ten or more counts. The V gene is TRBV19, the J gene TRBJ2-4; no reliable D call. V was pared by 7 bases and J by 8 bases, with 15 bases between. CDR1 is LNHDA, CDR2 SQIVND, per germline (reference sequence). The CDR3 is 13 residues long. The CDR3 loop reads CASTPGWTDIQYF. The CDR3 region has the DNA TGTGCCAGTACCCCAGGTTGGACGGACATTCAGTACTTC.

This clonotype was counted only a few times. The CDR3 here is CSAIHDRNTEAFF. For the CDR3, the DNA is TGCAGTGCTATCCACGACAGGAACACTGAAGCTTTCTTT. The gene calls are TRBV20-1 and TRBJ1-1; maybe TRBD1 (5 bases). Looked up from germline, CDR1 is DFQATT and CDR2 is SNEGSKA (reference sequence). The CDR3 length is 13 residues. Deletions cut 4 bases from V and 1 base from J, with 10 bases between.

This clonotype was detected a few times. The V and J genes are TRBV7-6 and TRBJ2-1, with 7 positions matching TRBD2. With 6 bases clipped from V and 8 bases from J, the junction kept 13 bases outside the gene matches. Germline CDR1 reads SGHVS; CDR2 reads FNYEAQ. The CDR3 loop spans 15 amino acids. DNA for the CDR3: TGTGCCAGCAGTTTATTTGGCGGGAGATCGGATGAGCAGTTCTTC. Translation: CASSLFGGRSDEQFF.

This clonotype turned up a few times. The rearrangement joins TRBV27 to TRBJ2-7; a weak D match, TRBD1 (7 bases). Germline V lookup: CDR1 MNHEY, CDR2 SMNVEV (reference sequence). The CDR3 extends over 17 amino acids. V was trimmed by 2 bases and J by 4 bases, leaving 21 bases between them. In DNA form, the CDR3 reads TGTGCCAGCAGTTTAGAGAGGGGGGCAGGGGGACTGTACGAGCAGTACTTC. Translated: CASSLERGAGGLYEQYF.

The chain recombines TRBV3-1 with TRBJ1-1; D call uncertain. Germline assignment: CDR1 LGHDT and CDR2 YNNKEL (reference sequence). CDR3 length: 14 residues. The V gene lost 2 bases and the J gene lost 1 base, with 8 bases spanning the gap. CDR3 sequence reads: CASSQQIPNTEAFF. The CDR3, as DNA: TGTGCCAGCAGCCAACAGATTCCGAACACTGAAGCTTTCTTT.